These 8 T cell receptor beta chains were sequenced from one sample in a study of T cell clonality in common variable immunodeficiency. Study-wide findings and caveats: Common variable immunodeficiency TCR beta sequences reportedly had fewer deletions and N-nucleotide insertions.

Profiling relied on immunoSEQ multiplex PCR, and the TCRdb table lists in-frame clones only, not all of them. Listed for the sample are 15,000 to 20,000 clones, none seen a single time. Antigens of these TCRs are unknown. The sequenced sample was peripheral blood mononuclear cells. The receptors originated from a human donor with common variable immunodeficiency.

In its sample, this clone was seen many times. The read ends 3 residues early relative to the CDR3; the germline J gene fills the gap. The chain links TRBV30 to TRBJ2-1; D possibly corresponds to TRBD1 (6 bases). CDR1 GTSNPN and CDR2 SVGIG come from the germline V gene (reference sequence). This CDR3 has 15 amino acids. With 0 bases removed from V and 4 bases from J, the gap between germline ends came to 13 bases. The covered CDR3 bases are TGTGCCTGGAGTGTACGAGAGAGGGGGTACAATGAG. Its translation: CAWSVRERGYNE. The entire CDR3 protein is CAWSVRERGYNEQFF.

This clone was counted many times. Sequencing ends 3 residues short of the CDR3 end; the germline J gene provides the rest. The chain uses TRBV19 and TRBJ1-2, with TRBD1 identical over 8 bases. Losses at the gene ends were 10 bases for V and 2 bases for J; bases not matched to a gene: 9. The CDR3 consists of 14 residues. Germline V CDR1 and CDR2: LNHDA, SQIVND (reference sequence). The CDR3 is CATTRTGWNYGYTF. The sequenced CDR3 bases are TGTGCCACCACAAGGACAGGGTGGAACTATGGC.

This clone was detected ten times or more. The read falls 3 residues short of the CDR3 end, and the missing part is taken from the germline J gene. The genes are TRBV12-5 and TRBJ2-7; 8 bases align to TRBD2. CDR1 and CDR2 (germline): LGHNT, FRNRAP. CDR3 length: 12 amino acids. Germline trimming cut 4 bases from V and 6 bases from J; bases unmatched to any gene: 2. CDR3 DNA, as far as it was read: TGTGCTAGTGGTTCCGGACTAGCCGAG. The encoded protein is CASGSGLAE. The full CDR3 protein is CASGSGLAEQYF. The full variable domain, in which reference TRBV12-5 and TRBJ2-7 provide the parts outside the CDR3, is DARVTQTPRHKVTEMGQEVTMRCQPILGHNTVFWYRQTMMQGLELLAYFRNRAPLDDSGMPKDRFSAEMPDATLATLKIQPSEPRDSAVYFCASGSGLAEQYFGPGTRLTVT.

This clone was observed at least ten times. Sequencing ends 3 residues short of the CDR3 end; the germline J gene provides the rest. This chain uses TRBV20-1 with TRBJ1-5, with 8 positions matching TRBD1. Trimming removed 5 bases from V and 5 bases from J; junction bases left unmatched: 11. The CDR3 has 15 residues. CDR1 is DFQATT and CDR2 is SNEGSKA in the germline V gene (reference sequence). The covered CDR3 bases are TGCAGTGCTCCGGATGCACAGGGGGGCGATCAGCCC. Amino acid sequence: CSAPDAQGGDQP. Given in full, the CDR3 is CSAPDAQGGDQPQHF.

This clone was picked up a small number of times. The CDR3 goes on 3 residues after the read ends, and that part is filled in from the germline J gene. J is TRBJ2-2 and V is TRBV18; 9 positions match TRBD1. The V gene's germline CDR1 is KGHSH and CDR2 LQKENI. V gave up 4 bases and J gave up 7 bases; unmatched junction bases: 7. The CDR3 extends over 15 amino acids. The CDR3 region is CASSRPGQGIGELFF. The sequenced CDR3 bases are TGTGCCAGCTCACGACCGGGACAGGGAATCGGGGAG. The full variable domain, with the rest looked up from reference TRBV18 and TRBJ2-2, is NAGVMQNPRHLVRRRGQEARLRCSPMKGHSHVYWYRQLPEEGLKFMVYLQKENIIDESGMPKERFSAEFPKEGPSILRIQQVVRGDSAAYFCASSRPGQGIGELFFGEGSRLTVL.

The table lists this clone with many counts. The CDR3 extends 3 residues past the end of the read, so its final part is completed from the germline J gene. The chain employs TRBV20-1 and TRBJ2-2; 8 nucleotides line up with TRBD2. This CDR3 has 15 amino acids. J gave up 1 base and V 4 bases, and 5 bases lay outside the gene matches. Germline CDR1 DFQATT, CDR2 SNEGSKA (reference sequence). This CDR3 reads CSAISGSENTGELFF. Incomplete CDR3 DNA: TGCAGTGCTATCAGCGGGAGCGAGAACACCGGGGAG.

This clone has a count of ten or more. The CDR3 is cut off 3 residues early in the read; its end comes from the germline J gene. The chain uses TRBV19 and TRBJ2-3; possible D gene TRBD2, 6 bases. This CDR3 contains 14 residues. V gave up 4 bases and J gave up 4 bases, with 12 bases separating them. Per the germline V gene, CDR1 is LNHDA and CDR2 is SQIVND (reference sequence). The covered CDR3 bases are TGTGCCAGTAGTACGGAGGGTCGTTCAGATACG. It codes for CASSTEGRSDT. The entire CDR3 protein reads CASSTEGRSDTQYF.

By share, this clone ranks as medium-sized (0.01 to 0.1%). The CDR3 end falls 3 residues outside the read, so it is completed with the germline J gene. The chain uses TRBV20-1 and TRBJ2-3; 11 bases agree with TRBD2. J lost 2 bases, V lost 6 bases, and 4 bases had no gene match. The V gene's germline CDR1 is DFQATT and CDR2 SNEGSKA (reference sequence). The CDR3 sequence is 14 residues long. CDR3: CSATTSGNTDTQYF. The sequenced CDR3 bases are TGCAGTGCGACGACTAGCGGGAACACAGATACG.